The rows below give T cell receptor beta chains drawn from one sample of a study of shared clonotypes between healthy human individuals. The protocol was immunoSEQ multiplex PCR, while the TCRdb copy is restricted to in-frame clones and leaves out a portion. The table has roughly 2 million clones, 85% to 95% seen once; the top ten hold more than 0.1%. The sequenced sample was naive CD4+ T cells sorted from blood. All receptors derive from a man aged 18 to 29 in good health. Both conserved end residues are part of each CDR3. The D gene is left open where the match is weak.

D gene,J gene,V gene,CDR3 DNA,CDR3 protein
-,TRBJ2-3,TRBV29-1,TGCAGCGTTGAAGCCTCAGCCGGGACGGCGCAGTATTTT,CSVEASAGTAQYF
TRBD1,TRBJ2-7,TRBV7-2,TGTGCCAGCAGCCAGATGACAGGGGACGAGCAGTACTTC,CASSQMTGDEQYF
TRBD2,TRBJ2-7,TRBV7-9,TGTGCCAGCAGCCAGGGACTAGCGGGAGATAGTCGCGAGCAGTACTTC,CASSQGLAGDSREQYF
TRBD1,TRBJ1-3,TRBV6-4,TGTGCCAGCAACAAACCGGGACAGCCCTCTGGAAACACCATATATTTT,CASNKPGQPSGNTIYF
TRBD2,TRBJ2-2,TRBV5-8,TGTGCCAGCAGCTCAACTAGCGGGAGAACCACCGGGGAGCTGTTTTTT,CASSSTSGRTTGELFF
-,TRBJ1-1,TRBV28,TGTGCCAGCAGTTTATTAAGGACTGAAGCTTTCTTT,CASSLLRTEAFF
TRBD2,TRBJ2-7,TRBV7-2,TGTGCCAGCAGCGAAGACGGGAGGGCCATCAACGAGCAGTACTTC,CASSEDGRAINEQYF
-,TRBJ1-5,TRBV7-9,TGTGCCAGCAGCTTAGCGGGGGGGAAACATCAGCCCCAGCATTTT,CASSLAGGKHQPQHF
-,TRBJ2-4,TRBV7-9,TGTGCCAGCAGCGGAGACAGCTTAGCCAAAAACATTCAGTACTTC,CASSGDSLAKNIQYF
TRBD2,TRBJ2-3,TRBV30,TGTGCCTGGACGCTTCGGGATACTAGCGGGAGTACGCAGTATTTT,CAWTLRDTSGSTQYF
TRBD1,TRBJ1-1,TRBV6-6,TGTGCCAGCAGTACGAGACAGGGAACTGAAGCTTTCTTT,CASSTRQGTEAFF